This is a list of T cell receptor beta chains from one sample in a study of cytomegalovirus exposure and HLA in healthy donors. The assay was immunoSEQ multiplex PCR, and TCRdb's table has in-frame clones only and misses some. The sample lists roughly 150,000 clones, 60% to 80% occurring once. The specimen was PBMCs. The receptors shown here come from a male donor in good health and CMV-seronegative. Both conserved end residues are part of each CDR3. The D gene is left open where the match is weak. The size of a clone is reported for some rows only, either as once, few or many, or as a class for expanded clones.

d_gene,abundance,j_gene,v_gene,CDR3nt,CDR3aa
TRBD1,-,TRBJ1-5,TRBV7-2,TGTGCCAGCAGCTCGACAGGGGAGAGTAGTCAGCCCCAGCATTTT,CASSSTGESSQPQHF
TRBD2,-,TRBJ2-7,TRBV5-1,TGCGCCAGCAGCTTGGGACGTCTCCCCGGGGGGTCCGAGCACGAGCAGTACTTC,CASSLGRLPGGSEHEQYF
TRBD1,-,TRBJ1-1,TRBV27,TGTGCCAGCAGACCCGACAGGGTATATTCTATGAACACTGAAGCTTTCTTT,CASRPDRVYSMNTEAFF
TRBD1,-,TRBJ2-5,TRBV10-3,TGTGCCATCAGTGCGGACAGGGTCCAAGAGACCCAGTACTTC,CAISADRVQETQYF
TRBD1,-,TRBJ2-1,TRBV5-4,TGTGCCAGCAGCCCTACAGGGGGCGCAAAGTCCTACAATGAGCAGTTCTTC,CASSPTGGAKSYNEQFF
-,-,TRBJ1-5,TRBV6-5,TGTGCCAGCAGCAATGGGGGCTACAATCAGCCCCAGCATTTT,CASSNGGYNQPQHF
-,few,TRBJ2-7,TRBV7-8,TGTGCCAGCAGCTTAGCCCCAAGCACCGGACACAAAATCTCCTACGAGCAGTACTTC,CASSLAPSTGHKISYEQYF
TRBD1,-,TRBJ1-6,TRBV6-5,TGTGCCAGCAGTGGGACAGGGACTTATAATTCACCCCTCCACTTT,CASSGTGTYNSPLHF
-,-,TRBJ1-3,TRBV29-1,TGCAGCGTTGCAGGGGCCCCGGAGATGCTGGTTGGAAACACCATATATTTT,CSVAGAPEMLVGNTIYF
TRBD1,-,TRBJ2-7,TRBV19,TGTGCCAGTAGTACACCGACAGGGGCCGAGCAGTACTTC,CASSTPTGAEQYF
-,-,TRBJ2-3,TRBV6-5,TGTGCCAGCAGTTACGGGCGGGGGCAATCCACAGATACGCAGTATTTT,CASSYGRGQSTDTQYF
TRBD1,-,TRBJ2-1,TRBV7-3,TGTGCCAGCAGCGATCCGGGACAGGGGATGGGTGAGCAGTTCTTC,CASSDPGQGMGEQFF
TRBD2,-,TRBJ2-5,TRBV7-2,TGTGCCAGCAGCTTAAGGGCGGGGGGCCAAGAGACCCAGTACTTC,CASSLRAGGQETQYF
-,-,TRBJ2-2,TRBV5-4,TGTGCCAGCAGCTTCCCCAGGGACGGGGAGCTGTTTTTT,CASSFPRDGELFF
-,-,TRBJ1-2,TRBV6-1,TGTGCCAGCAGCACCAGGGAAGCAGGGAACTATGGCTACACCTTC,CASSTREAGNYGYTF
TRBD1,-,TRBJ1-2,TRBV4-3,TGCGCCAGCAGCCAAGGACAGGGTAAGCCTCTATATGGCTACACCTTC,CASSQGQGKPLYGYTF
-,-,TRBJ2-7,TRBV18,TGTGCCAGCTCGCCCGGACTCTACGAGCAGTACTTC,CASSPGLYEQYF
TRBD2,-,TRBJ2-7,TRBV7-3,TGTGCCAGCAGCCCCCAGGGGACTAGCGGCTACGAGCAGTACTTC,CASSPQGTSGYEQYF
TRBD2,-,TRBJ2-1,TRBV7-3,TGTGCCAGCAGCCCATCGAGGAGCGGGGGGAGAAATGAGCAGTTCTTC,CASSPSRSGGRNEQFF
-,-,TRBJ1-2,TRBV19,TGTGCCAGTAGTATTAGCAGGGTCTACGGCTACACCTTC,CASSISRVYGYTF
TRBD2,-,TRBJ2-1,TRBV2,TGTGCCAGCTTGGGCTCTAGCGGGATGACCGACAATGAGCAGTTCTTC,CASLGSSGMTDNEQFF
-,once,TRBJ1-5,TRBV2,TGTGCCAGCAGTCGTACGGGAAGCGATCAGCCCCAGCATTTT,CASSRTGSDQPQHF
-,-,TRBJ2-1,TRBV5-1,TGCGCCAGCAACAAGCCCGACAGCGACAATGAGCAGTTCTTC,CASNKPDSDNEQFF
TRBD1,-,TRBJ1-1,TRBV5-1,TGCGCCAGCAGCTCCGGGACAGGGTTGAACACTGAAGCTTTCTTT,CASSSGTGLNTEAFF
-,-,TRBJ2-1,TRBV11-3,TGTGCCAGCAGCCGTAGCGGAGAGGCCTACAATGAGCAGTTCTTC,CASSRSGEAYNEQFF
-,-,TRBJ1-3,TRBV7-2,TGTGCCAGCAGCGAAGGAGGGAGGGACACCATATATTTT,CASSEGGRDTIYF
TRBD1,-,TRBJ1-2,TRBV6-1,TGTGCCAGCAGTGAACGTGGGACAGGATCCTATGGCTACACCTTC,CASSERGTGSYGYTF
-,-,TRBJ2-5,TRBV18,TGTGCCAGCTCACAGGCCGAAAGAGGGGAGACCCAGTACTTC,CASSQAERGETQYF
-,-,TRBJ1-2,TRBV5-1,TGCGCCAGCGCCGGGACATCTGTATCTAACTATGGCTACACCTTC,CASAGTSVSNYGYTF
TRBD1,-,TRBJ2-7,TRBV7-2,TGTGCCAGCAGCGAGGGACAGGGCGTTTACGAGCAGTACTTC,CASSEGQGVYEQYF
TRBD2,-,TRBJ2-3,TRBV7-8,TGTGCCAGCAGCTTAGCCCAGCGGGAGTGGACAGATACGCAGTATTTT,CASSLAQREWTDTQYF
TRBD2,-,TRBJ2-1,TRBV11-2,TGTGCCAGCAGCTTAGATTCCATGGGGCTAGCGGGGGGCAATGAGCAGTTCTTC,CASSLDSMGLAGGNEQFF
-,once,TRBJ1-5,TRBV6-1,TGTGCCAGCAGGGGGGGTGATAGAAGCAATCAGCCCCAGCATTTT,CASRGGDRSNQPQHF
-,-,TRBJ1-6,TRBV2,TGTGCCAGCAGTGAGAGGACAGATAATTCACCCCTCCACTTT,CASSERTDNSPLHF
-,-,TRBJ2-1,TRBV9,TGTGCCAGCAGCGTAAATACGGGGAGCTCCTACAATGAGCAGTTCTTC,CASSVNTGSSYNEQFF
TRBD1,-,TRBJ1-2,TRBV30,TGTGCCTGGAGTGCTAAGGACAGGGGCTCCGACTATGGCTACACCTTC,CAWSAKDRGSDYGYTF
-,-,TRBJ2-3,TRBV7-9,TGTGCCAGCAGCCCAGCCGAGGGGCGGGGTGCAGATACGCAGTATTTT,CASSPAEGRGADTQYF
-,-,TRBJ1-1,TRBV5-1,TGCGCCAGCACCCTCGGTGGGAACACTGAAGCTTTCTTT,CASTLGGNTEAFF
-,-,TRBJ2-7,TRBV25-1,TGTGCCAGCATGGCGGGACAGTCCTACGAGCAGTACTTC,CASMAGQSYEQYF
-,-,TRBJ2-1,TRBV29-1,TGCAGCGTTGAGAGACAGCTTGGAAATGAGCAGTTCTTC,CSVERQLGNEQFF
-,once,TRBJ2-2,TRBV29-1,TGCAGCGTCGCCCCACTAGGAACCGGGGAGCTGTTTTTT,CSVAPLGTGELFF
TRBD1,-,TRBJ1-1,TRBV5-4,TGTGCCAGCGCCCCTCACCCAACAGGGGCATCCACTGAAGCTTTCTTT,CASAPHPTGASTEAFF
-,-,TRBJ1-1,TRBV7-3,TGTGCCAGCAGCTTACTGGGCCAGGGAATGTCCACGGTTTTCTTT,CASSLLGQGMSTVFF
-,-,TRBJ2-7,TRBV13,TGTGCCAGCAGCTTAGGAGACAGATCCTACGAGCAGTACTTC,CASSLGDRSYEQYF
-,-,TRBJ1-6,TRBV2,TGTGCCAGCAGGCGGGAATCTATGGATAATTCACCCCTCCACTTT,CASRRESMDNSPLHF
-,once,TRBJ1-1,TRBV7-2,TGTGCCAGCAGCTTAGATCCAGGGGAGGAAGCTTTCTTT,CASSLDPGEEAFF
TRBD1,once,TRBJ2-2,TRBV5-5,TGTGCCAGCAGACTACAGGGGGCCACCGGGGAGCTGTTTTTT,CASRLQGATGELFF
TRBD1,-,TRBJ1-3,TRBV10-3,TGTGCCATCACCGAGGACAGGGACGGAAACACCATATATTTT,CAITEDRDGNTIYF
TRBD1,-,TRBJ1-1,TRBV27,TGTGCCAGCAGGGTACAGGGGGAGAACACTGAAGCTTTCTTT,CASRVQGENTEAFF
-,-,TRBJ2-5,TRBV7-2,TGTGCCAGCAGCTTATGGCGGAAAGAAGAGACCCAGTACTTC,CASSLWRKEETQYF